A selection of T cell receptor beta chains follows, all from one sample in a study of T cell responses to AZD1222 COVID-19 vaccine. The table came from immunoSEQ multiplex PCR; TCRdb's copy has only in-frame clones and leaves some out. The data contain around 190,000 clones, approximately 91% of them singletons. The input for sequencing was peripheral blood, taken 28 days after the second AZD1222 dose. All receptors derive from an adult who received the AZD1222 COVID-19 vaccine. Both conserved end residues are part of each CDR3. Each record gives: V gene, J gene, clone size, D gene, CDR3 DNA, CDR3 protein. D genes are given only for firm matches. Rows may omit the clone size; those that give it use once, few, many or a size class.

v_call: TRBV6-1; j_call: TRBJ1-6; clone_size: .; d_call: .; cdr3_nt: TGTGCCAGCAGTGAACTGGCACGAGATAATTCACCCCTCCACTTT; cdr3_aa: CASSELARDNSPLHF
v_call: TRBV3-1/TRBV3-2; j_call: TRBJ1-6; clone_size: .; d_call: .; cdr3_nt: TGTGCCAGCAGCCAAGATCGGGGAGTACTAAATAATTCACCCCTCCACTTT; cdr3_aa: CASSQDRGVLNNSPLHF
v_call: TRBV7-8; j_call: TRBJ1-5; clone_size: .; d_call: TRBD1; cdr3_nt: TGTGCCAGCAGCTTAGAATCGGGACAGGGAAGTCAGCCCCAGCATTTT; cdr3_aa: CASSLESGQGSQPQHF
v_call: TRBV7-9; j_call: TRBJ2-7; clone_size: .; d_call: .; cdr3_nt: TGTGCCAGCAGCACATCATCCCCAGGGAACTACTACGAGCAGTACTTC; cdr3_aa: CASSTSSPGNYYEQYF
v_call: TRBV7-3; j_call: TRBJ1-1; clone_size: .; d_call: .; cdr3_nt: TGTGCCAGCAGCCCTGGGAGGCAGGGCGGTGCTTTCTTT; cdr3_aa: CASSPGRQGGAFF
v_call: TRBV28; j_call: TRBJ1-4; clone_size: .; d_call: TRBD1; cdr3_nt: TGTGCCAGCAGTTTACAGGGGGCGCCACGACTGTTTTTT; cdr3_aa: CASSLQGAPRLFF
v_call: TRBV10-2; j_call: TRBJ2-7; clone_size: .; d_call: .; cdr3_nt: TGCGCCAGCAGTGAGGGCCGGGCCTACGAGCAGTACTTC; cdr3_aa: CASSEGRAYEQYF
v_call: TRBV7-9; j_call: TRBJ2-3; clone_size: .; d_call: .; cdr3_nt: TGTGCCAGCGCGATGGAAGGGGCATCGCAGTATTTT; cdr3_aa: CASAMEGASQYF
v_call: TRBV18; j_call: TRBJ1-2; clone_size: once; d_call: TRBD1; cdr3_nt: TGTGCCAGCTCACCAAGGGGGACTACAGGGGGGCGCAATGGTGGCTACACCTTC; cdr3_aa: CASSPRGTTGGRNGGYTF
v_call: TRBV4-2; j_call: TRBJ1-6; clone_size: few; d_call: .; cdr3_nt: TGTGCCAGCAGTTTTGGCGGGGGTTCACCCCTCCACTTT; cdr3_aa: CASSFGGGSPLHF
v_call: TRBV6-2/TRBV6-3; j_call: TRBJ2-7; clone_size: .; d_call: .; cdr3_nt: TGTGCCAGCAGTTACGGGCAGGGCCCAGGCGAGCAGTACTTC; cdr3_aa: CASSYGQGPGEQYF
v_call: TRBV20-1; j_call: TRBJ1-1; clone_size: .; d_call: .; cdr3_nt: TGCAGTGCTGGGGGTTATTATGAAGCTTTCTTT; cdr3_aa: CSAGGYYEAFF
v_call: TRBV11-2; j_call: TRBJ1-5; clone_size: .; d_call: .; cdr3_nt: TGTGCCAGCAGCTTAGATCTAGGGGATCAGCCCCAGCATTTT; cdr3_aa: CASSLDLGDQPQHF
v_call: TRBV9; j_call: TRBJ1-1; clone_size: .; d_call: .; cdr3_nt: TGTGCCAGCAGCGTAGCGGAAGCAACTGAAGCTTTCTTT; cdr3_aa: CASSVAEATEAFF
v_call: TRBV19; j_call: TRBJ2-4; clone_size: .; d_call: .; cdr3_nt: TGTGCCAGTAGTATAAACCCCCGGGGGGCCAAAAACATTCAGTACTTC; cdr3_aa: CASSINPRGAKNIQYF
v_call: TRBV19; j_call: TRBJ2-7; clone_size: .; d_call: TRBD1; cdr3_nt: TGTGCCAGTAGTATTTCGGGACAGGGATCCTACGAGCAGTACTTC; cdr3_aa: CASSISGQGSYEQYF
v_call: TRBV30; j_call: TRBJ2-1; clone_size: .; d_call: .; cdr3_nt: TGTGCACCTAATCCCGCCCCCGAGAGCAATGAGCAGTTCTTC; cdr3_aa: CAPNPAPESNEQFF
v_call: TRBV30; j_call: TRBJ1-3; clone_size: .; d_call: TRBD1; cdr3_nt: TGTGCCTGGAGTGCGGGACAGGGGGCTGGAAACACCATATATTTT; cdr3_aa: CAWSAGQGAGNTIYF
v_call: TRBV6-5; j_call: TRBJ1-2; clone_size: .; d_call: TRBD1; cdr3_nt: TGTGCCAGCAGTCCCACGGACAGGGGGCCCTATGGCTACACCTTC; cdr3_aa: CASSPTDRGPYGYTF
v_call: TRBV15; j_call: TRBJ1-1; clone_size: .; d_call: .; cdr3_nt: TGTGCCACCAGCAGAGGGCGGGGGACTGAAGCTTTCTTT; cdr3_aa: CATSRGRGTEAFF
v_call: TRBV7-8; j_call: TRBJ1-1; clone_size: .; d_call: .; cdr3_nt: TGTGCCAGCAGCTTACGGCTCATGAACACTGAAGCTTTCTTT; cdr3_aa: CASSLRLMNTEAFF
v_call: TRBV7-8; j_call: TRBJ2-2; clone_size: .; d_call: .; cdr3_nt: TGTGCCAGCAGCTTAGTGGAAGGAGGGGTCGGGACCGGGGAGCTGTTTTTT; cdr3_aa: CASSLVEGGVGTGELFF
v_call: TRBV9; j_call: TRBJ2-3; clone_size: .; d_call: .; cdr3_nt: TGTGCCAGCAGCGTAGGGGCCGTCATGGGCACAGATACGCAGTATTTT; cdr3_aa: CASSVGAVMGTDTQYF
v_call: TRBV5-6; j_call: TRBJ2-7; clone_size: .; d_call: TRBD1; cdr3_nt: TGTGCCAGCAGGCCGGGACAGGGGGCCTACGAGCAGTACTTC; cdr3_aa: CASRPGQGAYEQYF
v_call: TRBV9; j_call: TRBJ1-1; clone_size: .; d_call: .; cdr3_nt: TGTGCCAGCAGCGGAGGGATGGTAGCTGAAGCTTTCTTT; cdr3_aa: CASSGGMVAEAFF
v_call: TRBV6-1; j_call: TRBJ1-3; clone_size: .; d_call: .; cdr3_nt: TGTGCCAGCAGTGAAGATCGGCGGTTCTCTGGAAACACCATATATTTT; cdr3_aa: CASSEDRRFSGNTIYF
v_call: TRBV18; j_call: TRBJ1-2; clone_size: .; d_call: .; cdr3_nt: TGTGCCAGCTCACCACCTCAGGGTGGGTTCTATGGCTACACCTTC; cdr3_aa: CASSPPQGGFYGYTF
v_call: TRBV5-1; j_call: TRBJ2-1; clone_size: once; d_call: TRBD2; cdr3_nt: TGCGCCAGCAGCTTTAGCGGGAGGGCCGACAATGAGCAGTTCTTC; cdr3_aa: CASSFSGRADNEQFF
v_call: TRBV3-1/TRBV3-2; j_call: TRBJ2-7; clone_size: .; d_call: TRBD2; cdr3_nt: TGTGCCAGCAGCCAAGGGGCTAGCGGGTTCTACGAGCAGTACTTC; cdr3_aa: CASSQGASGFYEQYF
v_call: TRBV27; j_call: TRBJ2-1; clone_size: .; d_call: .; cdr3_nt: TGTGCCAGCAGTTCCCCCCCCTCCCTTGAGCAGTTCTTC; cdr3_aa: CASSSPPSLEQFF
v_call: TRBV7-8; j_call: TRBJ2-3; clone_size: .; d_call: .; cdr3_nt: TGTGCCAGCAGCTTAGTGTCGGGGTTCCCAGATACGCAGTATTTT; cdr3_aa: CASSLVSGFPDTQYF
v_call: TRBV7-8; j_call: TRBJ2-3; clone_size: few; d_call: .; cdr3_nt: TGTGCCAGCAGCTTCCGGAGGGGAGGAAGCACAGATACGCAGTATTTT; cdr3_aa: CASSFRRGGSTDTQYF
v_call: TRBV7-2; j_call: TRBJ1-5; clone_size: .; d_call: TRBD1; cdr3_nt: TGTGCCAGCAGCTTGGACAGGGGATTGGAGCAGCCCCAGCATTTT; cdr3_aa: CASSLDRGLEQPQHF